A single sample gave rise to the 3 T cell receptor beta chains below, sequenced in a study of control samples from healthy donors and cancer patients. Profiled with immunoSEQ multiplex PCR; TCRdb holds only in-frame clones, not every one. Of about 120,000 clones listed, roughly 89% are singletons. Sequenced: blood. The source is a man aged 18 to 30 in good health.

This chain joins TRBV19 and TRBJ2-1, with TRBD2 matching over 7 bases. This CDR3 spans 13 amino acids. Germline assignment: CDR1 LNHDA and CDR2 SQIVND (reference sequence). J was trimmed by 7 bases and V by 9 bases; bases with no gene match: 9. The CDR3 DNA sequence: TGTGCCAGCAGCCGTGTGGGGGGGAATGAGCAGTTCTTC. This gives the protein CASSRVGGNEQFF.

The chain links TRBV5-1 to TRBJ1-1, with D possibly TRBD1 on 6 matching bases. V gave up 0 bases and J gave up 2 bases, with 11 bases separating them. The CDR3 runs 15 residues. Germline CDR1 and CDR2: SGHRS and YFSETQ. The CDR3 region is CASSLGPGANTEAFF. CDR3 coding DNA: TGCGCCAGCAGCTTGGGACCAGGGGCAAACACTGAAGCTTTCTTT.

The chain employs TRBV10-1 and TRBJ1-1; D ambiguous. This CDR3 comprises 12 residues. V was cut by 4 bases and J by 1 base, with 4 bases left in between. Germline V gene data show CDR1 as WNHNN and CDR2 as SYGVQD (reference sequence). The CDR3, as DNA: TGCGCCAGCAGTGCCCGGAACACTGAAGCTTTCTTT. Amino acids: CASSARNTEAFF.